These 15 T cell receptor beta chains were sequenced from one sample in a study of T cell repertoires in cytomegalovirus infection. No cognate antigen is known for these TCRs. TCRdb ran MiXCR on the reads and lists one entry per CDR3 protein. Of about half a million distinct CDR3 sequences in the sample, 40% to 50% were seen once. The material sequenced was cultured PBMCs, taken from culture after CMV antigen stimulation. All receptors derive from a human donor in good health (CMV status not recorded). Some clones in this sample may be carry-over from other donors' samples.

This clonotype was recorded at least ten times. The chain couples TRBV7-2 to TRBJ2-5; D tentatively fits TRBD1 or TRBD2 (6 bases each). Trimming removed 5 bases at V and 7 bases at J, with 23 bases between. The germline V gene encodes CDR1 SGHTA and CDR2 FQGNSA. This CDR3 spans 16 amino acids. The CDR3 sequence: CASSKQGLLDGSTQYF. The CDR3 DNA is TGTGCCAGCAGCAAACAGGGACTCCTGGACGGATCGACCCAGTACTTC.

V and J are TRBV4-1 and TRBJ2-3; 8 bases agree with TRBD2. Germline CDR1 is MGHRA and CDR2 is YSYEKL. Trimming cost V 2 bases and J 5 bases; bases outside gene matches: 6. The CDR3 contains 15 residues. CDR3 protein: CASSQTGLAVDTQYF. In DNA form, the CDR3 reads TGCGCCAGCAGCCAAACAGGACTAGCAGTAGATACGCAGTATTTT.

This clonotype has more than one count but fewer than ten. The rearrangement uses TRBV12-3 or TRBV12-4 and TRBJ2-5; D perhaps matches TRBD1 (6 bases). The CDR3 is 14 residues long. The V and J ends lost 7 bases and 1 base respectively, with 13 bases between them. DNA for the CDR3: TGTGCCAGCAATTCACAGGGACGCCAAGAGACCCAGTACTTC. Translated: CASNSQGRQETQYF.

The CDR3 sequence: CASEADTF. CDR3 DNA sequence: TGTGCCAGCGAGGCCGACACCTTC. The genes are TRBV27 and TRBJ1-2, with D uncertain. Looked up from germline, CDR1 is MNHEY and CDR2 is SMNVEV (reference sequence). Trimming removed 8 bases at V and 12 bases at J, with 7 bases between. The CDR3 length is 8 residues.

V usage is TRBV19 and J usage is TRBJ1-2, with D possibly TRBD1 on 5 matching bases. This CDR3 is 13 amino acids long. Germline values: CDR1 LNHDA, CDR2 SQIVND (reference sequence). V lost 8 bases and J 7 bases, leaving 17 bases between the germline ends. CDR3 sequence: CASARDPRRGYTF. DNA of the CDR3: TGTGCCAGTGCCCGGGACCCAAGGCGTGGCTACACCTTC. Based on the CDR3 plus reference TRBV19 and TRBJ1-2, the full variable domain is DGGITQSPKYLFRKEGQNVTLSCEQNLNHDAMYWYRQDPGQGLRLIYYSQIVNDFQKGDIAEGYSVSREKKESFPLTVTSAQKNPTAFYLCASARDPRRGYTFGSGTRLTVV.

The V gene is TRBV12-5, the J gene TRBJ2-1; 8 positions agree with TRBD2. The CDR3 consists of 15 residues. V was pared by 0 bases and J by 7 bases, with 5 bases of the junction left unmatched. Germline CDR1 is LGHNT and CDR2 is FRNRAP. Written as DNA, the CDR3 is TGTGCTAGTGGTTTGGTACTAGCGGACGGGAATGAGCAGTTCTTC. It specifies CASGLVLADGNEQFF.

This chain links TRBV6-1 with TRBJ1-2; D may be TRBD1 (6 bases). This CDR3 contains 16 residues. CDR1 is MNHNS, CDR2 SASEGT, per germline. The V end was cut by 4 bases, the J end by 4 bases, with 19 bases between. The CDR3 reads CASSGSGTRPLYGYTF. CDR3 bases: TGTGCCAGCAGTGGTTCCGGGACAAGGCCACTCTATGGCTACACCTTC.

The chain combines TRBV6-1 with TRBJ1-1; D is undetermined. The CDR3 has 13 amino acids. CDR1 and CDR2 from the germline V gene are MNHNS and SASEGT. Deletions cut 4 bases from V and 3 bases from J, with 9 bases between. The CDR3 loop reads CASSVVEDTEAFF. Written as DNA, the CDR3 is TGTGCCAGCAGTGTCGTCGAGGACACTGAAGCTTTCTTT.

The gene calls are TRBV4-2 and TRBJ2-5; D may be TRBD1 (6 bases). Germline assignment: CDR1 LGHNA and CDR2 YNFKEQ. The CDR3 totals 15 residues. The V end lost 0 bases, the J end lost 4 bases, and 12 bases lay between the germline ends. CDR3 amino acids: CASSQDWGRRETQYF. The CDR3 DNA reads as TGTGCCAGCAGCCAAGATTGGGGGCGGAGAGAGACCCAGTACTTC.

This chain connects TRBV27 to TRBJ2-1; the D is unclear. The CDR3 contains 15 residues. Germline assignment: CDR1 MNHEY and CDR2 SMNVEV (reference sequence). The V end was cut by 6 bases, the J end by 4 bases, with 16 bases between. This CDR3 is CASRLLFYGYNEQFF. The CDR3 nucleotides read TGTGCCAGCAGACTCCTTTTTTACGGTTACAATGAGCAGTTCTTC.

This rearrangement joins TRBV6-6 to TRBJ2-1, with 10 bases identical to TRBD2. The ends lost 6 bases at V and 3 bases at J; junction bases unmatched: 2. Germline V gene lookup returns CDR1 MNHNY and CDR2 SVGAGI (reference sequence). The CDR3 contains 14 residues. CDR3 sequence: CASSASGSYNEQFF. DNA of the CDR3: TGTGCCAGCAGCGCTAGCGGGAGCTACAATGAGCAGTTCTTC.

The chain is built from TRBV7-2 and TRBJ1-2; unclear D gene. The length of the CDR3 is 14 residues. Trimming removed 0 bases from V and 0 bases from J, with 5 bases in between. CDR1 and CDR2 from the germline V gene are SGHTA and FQGNSA. CDR3 residues: CASSLATTNYGYTF. CDR3 DNA sequence: TGTGCCAGCAGCTTAGCCACTACTAACTATGGCTACACCTTC.

The rearrangement joins TRBV7-2 to TRBJ1-4; tentatively, D is TRBD1 (5 bases). CDR1 and CDR2 from the germline V gene are SGHTA and FQGNSA. The CDR3 runs to 15 residues. Trimming stripped 5 bases from V and 7 bases from J, with 17 bases between. CDR3 sequence (DNA): TGTGCCAGCAGCCCTGGGGCCGCCGTGGGTGAAAAACTGTTTTTT. It yields the protein CASSPGAAVGEKLFF.

The V call is TRBV19, the J call TRBJ1-6; 7 positions match TRBD1. The CDR3 sequence is 15 residues long. V lost 4 bases to trimming and J lost 3 bases; unmatched junction nucleotides: 3. Germline CDR1 LNHDA, CDR2 SQIVND (reference sequence). DNA of the CDR3: TGTGCCAGTAGTAGGGACAGAGACTATAATTCACCCCTCCACTTT. This codes for CASSRDRDYNSPLHF. Together with reference TRBV19 and TRBJ1-6, the CDR3 gives the full variable domain: DGGITQSPKYLFRKEGQNVTLSCEQNLNHDAMYWYRQDPGQGLRLIYYSQIVNDFQKGDIAEGYSVSREKKESFPLTVTSAQKNPTAFYLCASSRDRDYNSPLHFGNGTRLTVT.

This chain joins TRBV7-2 and TRBJ2-5; TRBD2 agrees at 13 bases. This CDR3 comprises 13 residues. V gave up 6 bases and J gave up 5 bases; unmatched junction bases: 0. CDR1 and CDR2 from the germline V gene are SGHTA and FQGNSA. The CDR3 bases are TGTGCCAGCAGGGGACTAGCGGGGGAGACCCAGTACTTC. Amino acids: CASRGLAGETQYF.